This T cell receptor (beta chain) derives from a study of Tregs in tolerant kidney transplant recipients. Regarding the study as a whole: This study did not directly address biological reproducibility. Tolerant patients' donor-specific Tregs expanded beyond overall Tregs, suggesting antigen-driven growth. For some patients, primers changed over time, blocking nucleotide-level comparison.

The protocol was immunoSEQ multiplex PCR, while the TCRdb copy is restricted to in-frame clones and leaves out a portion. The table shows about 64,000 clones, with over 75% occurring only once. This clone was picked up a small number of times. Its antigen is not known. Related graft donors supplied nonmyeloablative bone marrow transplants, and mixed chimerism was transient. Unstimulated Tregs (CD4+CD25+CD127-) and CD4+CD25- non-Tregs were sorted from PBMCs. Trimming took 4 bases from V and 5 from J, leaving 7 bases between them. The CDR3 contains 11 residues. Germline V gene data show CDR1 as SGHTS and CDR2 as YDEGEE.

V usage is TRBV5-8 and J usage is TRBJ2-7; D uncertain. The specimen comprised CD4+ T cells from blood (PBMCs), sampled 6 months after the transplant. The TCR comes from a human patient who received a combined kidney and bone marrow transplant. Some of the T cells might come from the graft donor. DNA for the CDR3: TGTGCCAGCAGCATTCTACACGAGCAGTACTTC. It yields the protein CASSILHEQYF.